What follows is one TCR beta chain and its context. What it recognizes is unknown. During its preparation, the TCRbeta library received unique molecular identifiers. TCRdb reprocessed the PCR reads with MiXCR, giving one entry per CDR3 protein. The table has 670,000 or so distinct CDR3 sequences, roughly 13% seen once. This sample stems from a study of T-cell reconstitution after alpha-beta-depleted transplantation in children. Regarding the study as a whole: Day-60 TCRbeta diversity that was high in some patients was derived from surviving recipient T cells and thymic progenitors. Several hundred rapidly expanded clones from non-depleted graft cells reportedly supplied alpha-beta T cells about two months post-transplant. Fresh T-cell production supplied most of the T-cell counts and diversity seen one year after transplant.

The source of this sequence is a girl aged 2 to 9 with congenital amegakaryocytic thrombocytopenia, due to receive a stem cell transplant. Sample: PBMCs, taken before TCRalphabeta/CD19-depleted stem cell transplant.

The CDR3 here is CASSPGTPNTGELFF. The CDR3 region has the DNA TGCGCCAGCAGCCCCGGGACACCGAACACCGGGGAGCTGTTTTTT. The chain has TRBV4-1 and TRBJ2-2, with a weak D call TRBD1 (6 bases). Germline-derived CDR1 and CDR2 are MGHRA and YSYEKL. This CDR3 is built from 15 residues. V was trimmed by 4 bases and J by 0 bases, leaving 9 bases between them.